This TCR beta chain was captured in a study of glioma-infiltrating T cells. Amplification of TCR alpha and beta CDR3 regions from RNA used iRepertoire nested multiplex PCR. TCRdb analysed the multiplex PCR reads with MiXCR anew, one entry per CDR3 protein. The sample has over 100,000 distinct CDR3 sequences; 25% are singletons. V lost 6 bases, J lost 0 bases, and 9 bases lay in between. The CDR3 consists of 14 residues. The germline V gene has CDR1 MNHEY and CDR2 SVGEGT. This clonotype was counted at least ten times. Specimen: glioma tissue, nonneoplastic brain tissue, or PBMCs (not recorded which). This receptor was taken from a human donor with low-grade glioma or glioblastoma, undergoing nonglioma brain surgery, or in good health (not recorded which). The chain uses TRBV6-2 or TRBV6-3 and TRBJ1-5; D is ambiguous. The CDR3 is CASSGRYSNQPQHF. The DNA of the CDR3 is TGTGCCAGCAGCGGACGGTATAGCAATCAGCCCCAGCATTTT.